The 2 T cell receptor beta chains listed next were all sequenced from one sample in a study of T cells after yellow fever vaccination (dated 2019 in TCRdb). Library preparation used 5' RACE. Sequencing instrument: Illumina NovaSeq 6000. Clones were called with MiXCR by TCRdb after fastp trimmed the public reads at Q25, and only in-frame beta chains were retained. All rows with the same CDR3 protein become a single entry with the most common DNA and genes. The sample yields approximately 250,000 distinct CDR3 sequences; about 5.2% were counted once. Approximately 3.5% of the sample goes to the ten largest clones. In the paper's terms, the treatment or condition label means: live attenuated yellow fever vaccine strain. Sequenced here: CD4+ T cells sorted from PBMCs, sampled on the day of the yellow fever booster vaccination. These receptors were obtained from a man in his late teens or twenties who received the YFV17D yellow fever vaccine.

This clonotype showed up many times. The chain links TRBV20-1 to TRBJ1-5; the D is unclear. The CDR3 sequence is 12 residues long. Germline V gene sequence: CDR1 DFQATT, CDR2 SNEGSKA (reference sequence). With 1 base removed from V and 4 bases from J, the gap between germline ends came to 5 bases. The DNA for the CDR3 is TGCAGTGCTAGAGCGGGGAATCAGCCCCAGCATTTT. Translating gives CSARAGNQPQHF.

This clonotype was counted only a few times. This chain uses TRBV5-1 with TRBJ2-3; no firm D call. The CDR3 is 15 residues long. Looked up from germline, CDR1 is SGHRS and CDR2 is YFSETQ. V lost 3 bases, J lost 8 bases, and 19 bases lay in between. CDR3: CASSSTATTQGTQYF. CDR3 bases: TGCGCCAGCAGCTCGACCGCTACAACGCAAGGTACGCAGTATTTT.